This T cell receptor beta chain was sequenced for a study of T cells in localized non-small cell lung cancer. Study-wide points: The study detected a median approximately 54 of the top 100 tumor clones in adjacent lung. A single tumor region was sequenced, leaving heterogeneity possible. Compared with tumor, uninvolved adjacent lung displayed greater T cell clonality, ranking highest overall.

This table comes from immunoSEQ multiplex PCR, and its TCRdb copy is limited to in-frame clones, with some not included. This sample has roughly 30,000 clones, with around 90% found just once. Per germline, CDR1 LNHNV and CDR2 YYDKDF (reference sequence). CDR3 length: 16 residues. With 0 bases removed from V and 2 bases from J, the gap between germline ends came to 11 bases. A note on this clone: What it binds is unknown.

The sample was peripheral blood, taken before any cancer treatment. This chain joins TRBV15 and TRBJ2-1; D remains unclear. The receptor was isolated from a female donor at least 60 years old with stage I lung adenocarcinoma. CDR3 protein: CATSRERAPTYNEQFF. The CDR3 nucleotides read TGTGCCACCAGCAGAGAACGGGCGCCTACCTACAATGAGCAGTTCTTC.